The clone carrying this TCR beta chain was seen only a few times. No antigen is known for it. The data derive from a study of response to subunit inactivated influenza vaccine. The CDR3 spans 10 residues. CDR1 and CDR2 (germline): DFQATT, SNEGSKA (reference sequence). The V end lost 3 bases, the J end lost 9 bases, and 6 bases lay between the germline ends. Overall study results and limits: Every seasonal influenza vaccination brings in few new T cells, the authors suggested.

TCRdb reprocessed the RT-PCR reads via MiXCR and lists one record per CDR3 protein. The repertoire includes 400,000 to 550,000 distinct CDR3 sequences, approximately 24% of them detected once, and around 1.8% sits in the top ten. Sequencing was performed on CD4+ T cells sorted from PBMCs, taken roughly 5 days after vaccination. V usage is TRBV20-1 and J usage is TRBJ2-1; D unresolved. The clonotype originates from a man aged 50-60 years who received an inactivated influenza vaccine. The CDR3: CSASEFEQFF. The DNA for the CDR3 is TGCAGTGCTAGTGAGTTTGAGCAGTTCTTC.